This T cell receptor (beta chain) was profiled in a study of PD-L1 blockade in urothelial cancer. Time point indicated: pretreatment peripheral blood. The ends were cut back, 2 bases at V and 6 bases at J, with 15 bases in the middle. The CDR3 is 15 amino acids. Germline V gene lookup returns CDR1 SGHKS and CDR2 YYEKEE (reference sequence). Profiling relied on immunoSEQ multiplex PCR, and the TCRdb table lists in-frame clones only, not all of them. In the table there are tens of thousands of clones, over 80% of which are singletons. The receptor was isolated from a woman in her 70s with urothelial cancer. The starting material was PBMCs, obtained around atezolizumab (anti-PD-L1) treatment. The chain carries TRBV5-5 and TRBJ1-5, with TRBD1 as a possible D gene (6 bases). In nucleotides, the CDR3 is TGTGCCAGCAGCTTTTGGGGCCAGGGGACTCAGCCCCAGCATTTT. This sequence encodes CASSFWGQGTQPQHF.